Listed below are T cell receptor beta chains from one sample, sequenced in a study of blood T cells in healthy people across ages. TCRdb used MiXCR to reprocess the 5' RACE reads, holding one entry per CDR3 protein. This sample has about 930,000 distinct CDR3 sequences, with approximately 32% found just once. The sample was also linked to a second study, of T cells of mothers and their children.

Specimen: blood. The receptors stem from a woman in her thirties or forties in good health. CDR3s include the opening cysteine and the closing phenylalanine or tryptophan. D genes are given only for firm matches. Clone size appears in some rows only: once, few, many, or a class for an expanded clone.

d_call j_call clone_size v_call cdr3_nt cdr3_aa
TRBD1 TRBJ1-2 few TRBV5-1 TGCGCCAGCAGCTTGGGGACAGGGTCGTGGTATGGCTACACCTTC CASSLGTGSWYGYTF
- TRBJ2-6 few TRBV2 TGTGCCAGCGGGTCTAGGAGCTCTGGGGCCAACGTCCTGACTTTC CASGSRSSGANVLTF
- TRBJ1-5 few TRBV7-2 TGTGCCAGCAGCTCAACAGCCTTCAATCAGCCCCAGCATTTT CASSSTAFNQPQHF
- TRBJ1-1 few TRBV10-3 TGTGCCATCAGTGTACAAGGCACTGAAGCTTTCTTT CAISVQGTEAFF
- TRBJ1-5 few TRBV7-2 TGTGCCAGCAGCTTAGCTATCACAGGGAATCAGCCCCAGCATTTT CASSLAITGNQPQHF
TRBD1 TRBJ2-7 few TRBV6-1 TGTGCCAGCAGTGAAACAGGGGGAACCGGGTGGGAGCAGTACTTC CASSETGGTGWEQYF
- TRBJ2-1 - TRBV30 TGTGCCTGGAGCGCGATTGAGCAGTTCTTC CAWSAIEQFF
- TRBJ2-1 many TRBV5-1 TGCGCCAGCAGGATCGGAAGGGCCAATGAGCAGTTCTTC CASRIGRANEQFF
- TRBJ2-7 - TRBV11-2 TGTGCCAGCAGCTACCTTAGGGGCAGGGGTGGCTACGAGCAGTACTTC CASSYLRGRGGYEQYF
- TRBJ1-2 - TRBV3-1 TGTGCCAGTGATCGCGCAGGGGAAGGCTACACCTTC CASDRAGEGYTF
- TRBJ2-3 - TRBV5-5 TGTGCCAGCAGCTTGGCCCTTCCTGCGGGGGCCTCCACAGATACGCAGTATTTT CASSLALPAGASTDTQYF
TRBD1 TRBJ2-7 few TRBV3-1 TGTGCCAGCAGCCCGACAGGGAACTACAAGCAGTACTTC CASSPTGNYKQYF